The entry below gives a single TCR beta chain sequence along with its context. What it recognizes is unknown. The V gene lost 8 bases and the J gene lost 0 bases, with 13 bases spanning the gap. The CDR3 covers 15 residues. CDR1 LNHDA and CDR2 SQIVND come from the germline V gene (reference sequence). The data belong to a study of T cell repertoires in cytomegalovirus infection. TCRdb passed the reads through MiXCR, listing each CDR3 protein once. This table has 140,000 to 150,000 distinct CDR3 sequences, more than 25% appearing once. Overall study findings and caveats: Public TCR beta family frequency separated CMV-and-HLA carriers, including in an independent cohort. CMV-specific HLA-C-restricted TCR beta clonotypes dominated the ex vivo response.

Sequences were derived from CD8+ T cells from cultured PBMCs, sampled from culture after CMV antigen stimulation. This chain connects TRBV19 to TRBJ2-2; a possible D gene is TRBD1 (6 bases). The TCR comes from a human donor in good health (CMV status not recorded). Some clones in this sample may be carry-over from other donors' samples. The CDR3 coding sequence is TGTGCCAGTCTAAGGGGGACAACGAACACCGGGGAGCTGTTTTTT. Translation gives CASLRGTTNTGELFF.